Listed below are T cell receptor beta chains from one sample, sequenced in a study of Graves' ophthalmopathy and Graves' hyperthyroidism. TCRdb re-called the multiplex PCR reads with MiXCR, one entry per CDR3 protein. This sample has 300,000 to 500,000 distinct CDR3 sequences; 15% to 17% occur once, and the top ten carry around 7%. The sequencing input was peripheral blood. These receptors originate from a woman aged 18-30 years with stable Graves' hyperthyroidism. Both conserved end residues are part of each CDR3. A D gene is named only where the DNA matches it firmly.

TRBV20-1,TRBD2,CSARDGLAGGHYQETQYF
TRBV9,-,CASSVDRVVGEQYF
TRBV9,-,CASTGVRDISGGGYTF
TRBV7-2,-,CVSSLVLGAGGELFF
TRBV12-3/TRBV12-4,TRBD1,CASSRQGPNYGYTF
TRBV6-5,-,CASSLRGPDTQYF
TRBV5-1,-,CASSLVQGPYEQYF
TRBV20-1,-,CSARDLTATNYGYTF
TRBV12-3/TRBV12-4,-,CASNRGSEPLHF
TRBV29-1,-,CSVQNTGELFF
TRBV12-3/TRBV12-4,-,CASSLYTRTQGFF
TRBV6-1,-,CASIRGVTGELFF
TRBV4-1,TRBD2,CASSQDLAGGPLGELFF
TRBV6-1,TRBD2,CASTGLAQETQYF
TRBV2,-,CASSDSEVDQPQHF
TRBV7-2,-,CASSVTGNTEAFF
TRBV12-3/TRBV12-4,-,CASSLGGVHSYGQYF
TRBV29-1,TRBD1,CSVGDRGLETQYF
TRBV7-9,-,CASSLGPGATYEQYF
TRBV20-1,TRBD1,CSARDGQGSEAFF
TRBV12-3/TRBV12-4,-,CASSLGGGDDQPQHF
TRBV7-3,-,CASSLSPRFPGPYTPPYEQYF
TRBV19,-,CASQQGKKNTIYF
TRBV12-3/TRBV12-4,TRBD1,CASSPLTGPGETQYF
TRBV9,-,CASSARDNRNTEAFF
TRBV4-1,-,CASSQDRSTAPPGYTF
TRBV24-1,-,CATSEEGNQPQHF
TRBV7-2,TRBD1,CASSLGQGFRAEAFF
TRBV6-1,-,CASSVIRGPDGITF
TRBV6-2/TRBV6-3,-,CASSYGGGFSSYEQYF
TRBV7-9,-,CASSSRQYTEAFF